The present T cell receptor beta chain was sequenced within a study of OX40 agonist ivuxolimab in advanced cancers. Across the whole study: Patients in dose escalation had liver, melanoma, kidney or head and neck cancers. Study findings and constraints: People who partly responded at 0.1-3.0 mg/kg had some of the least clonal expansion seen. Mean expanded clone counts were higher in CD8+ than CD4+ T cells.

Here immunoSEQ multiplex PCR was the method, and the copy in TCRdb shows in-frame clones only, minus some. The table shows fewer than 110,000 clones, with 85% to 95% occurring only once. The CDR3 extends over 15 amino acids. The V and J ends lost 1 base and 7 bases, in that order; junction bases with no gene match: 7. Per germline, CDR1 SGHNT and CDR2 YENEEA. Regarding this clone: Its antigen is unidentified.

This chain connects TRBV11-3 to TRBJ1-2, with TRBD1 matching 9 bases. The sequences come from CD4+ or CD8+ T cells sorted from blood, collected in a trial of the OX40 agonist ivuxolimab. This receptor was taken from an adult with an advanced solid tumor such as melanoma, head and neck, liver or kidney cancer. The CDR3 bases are TGTGCCAGCAGCTTAGGAACAGGGGGCTCTGTTGGCTACACCTTC. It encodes CASSLGTGGSVGYTF.